This T cell receptor beta chain was retrieved from a study of neurological immune-mediated disorders. Across the study: The 35 or so patients with multiple sclerosis comprised some 30 relapsing-remitting cases and 3 secondary progressive cases.

Study results and caveats: The greatest TCR clonal expansion occurred in HTLV-1-associated myelopathy and the least in multiple sclerosis, which fell below healthy controls.

5'RACE employing 10-nucleotide random UMIs yielded the cDNA. TCRdb passed the 5' RACE reads through MiXCR, listing each CDR3 protein once. The sample lists about 50,000 distinct CDR3 sequences; about 3% were seen once. This clonotype was seen many times. Its antigen is as yet unknown. The clonotype comes from a middle-aged man with multiple sclerosis. Sample: PBMCs.

CDR3 bases: TGCAGTGCCCCGGAAGGACAGGCGAGCTCCTATAATTCACCCCTCCACTTT. This gives the protein CSAPEGQASSYNSPLHF. This sequence joins TRBV20-1 and TRBJ1-6; 7 nucleotides agree with TRBD1. V lost 6 bases, J lost 0 bases, and 11 bases stayed unmatched. CDR3 length equals 17 residues. Germline lookup yields CDR1 DFQATT and CDR2 SNEGSKA (reference sequence).